This T cell receptor (beta chain) was sequenced for a study of control samples from healthy donors and cancer patients. Germline CDR1 reads SGHNT; CDR2 reads YYREEE (reference sequence). The V end was cut by 3 bases, the J end by 6 bases, with 23 bases between. The CDR3 totals 17 residues. TCRdb's table, derived via immunoSEQ multiplex PCR, lists solely in-frame clones and lacks some. The sample has some 95,000 clones, around 88% seen once; the top ten hold 13% to 15%. This TCR was recovered from a man aged 25 to 40 in good health. The chain links TRBV5-4 to TRBJ2-3, with D possibly being TRBD2 (5 bases). Sequences were obtained from blood. The CDR3 here is CASSSLSGIYLDDTQYF. DNA of the CDR3: TGTGCCAGCAGCTCCCTGTCGGGGATCTACTTGGACGATACGCAGTATTTT.